The 32 T cell receptor beta chains below were found in one sample sequenced in a study of STAT5B mutations in CD4+ large granular lymphocyte leukemia (dated by TCRdb to 2022 to 2024). Receptors were amplified or captured by the immunoSEQ multiplex PCR assay. This is the immuneACCESS table as TCRdb keeps it, with only in-frame sequences that have V and J called. A part of the clones is gone; compared with another copy, unresolved V genes explain less than half, and the rest is unexplained. A total of 25,000 to 40,000 clones appear in this sample, around 74% of them only once. The ten top clones hold 0.29% of the sample. Sequenced: CD4+ T cells from blood buffy coats. Receptor source: a human donor in good health.

V is TRBV6-6 and J is TRBJ1-5, with D hard to call. CDR3 size: 14 residues. V shed 6 bases and J shed 0 bases, with 9 bases lying between them. Germline assignment: CDR1 MNHNY and CDR2 SVGAGI (reference sequence). The CDR3 DNA is TGTGCCAGCAGCGGACGGGATAGCAATCAGCCCCAGCATTTT. Amino acid sequence: CASSGRDSNQPQHF.

This sequence joins TRBV7-2 and TRBJ1-1; D is unresolved. V dropped 1 base and J dropped 4 bases, with 10 bases sitting between them. The CDR3 extends over 14 amino acids. Germline-derived CDR1 and CDR2 are SGHTA and FQGNSA. The CDR3 spells CASSLGIWSTEAFF. The CDR3 coding sequence is TGTGCCAGCAGCTTAGGAATTTGGAGCACTGAAGCTTTCTTT. The full variable domain, completed using reference TRBV7-2 and TRBJ1-1, is GAGVSQSPSNKVTEKGKDVELRCDPISGHTALYWYRQSLGQGLEFLIYFQGNSAPDKSGLPSDRFSAERTGGSVSTLTIQRTQQEDSAVYLCASSLGIWSTEAFFGQGTRLTVV.

This clone was picked up a small number of times. The chain combines TRBV18 with TRBJ2-3; possibly TRBD2 for D (6 bases). CDR1 KGHSH and CDR2 LQKENI come from the germline V gene. CDR3 length equals 15 residues. V lost 9 bases to trimming and J lost 7 bases, with 23 bases between them. The CDR3 loop reads CASQKEGLPSNTQYF. DNA for the CDR3: TGTGCCAGTCAAAAAGAGGGACTCCCCAGTAATACGCAGTATTTT.

The table lists this clone with a few counts. The chain employs TRBV21-1 and TRBJ1-4; TRBD1 is the table's D call and was not checked against the DNA. TRBV21-1 is designated a pseudogene. CDR3 length equals 21 residues. CDR3 loop: CASSKEGYKPNSGTPNEKLFF. The CDR3 bases are TGTGCCAGCAGCAAAGAAGGATATAAACCTAATTCCGGGACACCCAATGAAAAACTGTTTTTT.

The genes are TRBV5-5 and TRBJ1-4, with 7 positions matching TRBD1. This CDR3 has 15 residues. V shed 10 bases and J 3 bases; nucleotides not matched to a gene: 12. Per germline, CDR1 SGHKS and CDR2 YYEKEE (reference sequence). CDR3 nucleotide sequence: TGTGCCGGGAGCAGGGGGGGCGAATCTAATGAAAAACTGTTTTTT. This codes for CAGSRGGESNEKLFF.

The V and J genes are TRBV7-2 and TRBJ1-5, with 8 bases matching TRBD1. The CDR3 covers 15 residues. Trimming at V came to 3 bases and at J to 3 bases, leaving 4 bases not matched to a gene. CDR1 is SGHTA, CDR2 FQGNSA, per germline. CDR3 in amino acids: CASSFSGGYNQPQHF. The CDR3 coding sequence is TGTGCCAGCAGCTTCTCAGGGGGCTACAATCAGCCCCAGCATTTT.

This chain uses TRBV30 with TRBJ1-2; 8 positions match TRBD1. This CDR3 spans 13 amino acids. Germline CDR1 GTSNPN, CDR2 SVGIG (reference sequence). V dropped 0 bases and J dropped 4; count of bases not matched to a gene: 1. The CDR3 DNA is TGTGCCTGGAGTGTGACAGGGGTCTATGGCTACACCTTC. Translation gives CAWSVTGVYGYTF.

This chain links TRBV4-2 with TRBJ1-3; D not certain. The CDR3 extends over 15 amino acids. Germline V gene lookup returns CDR1 LGHNA and CDR2 YNFKEQ. Trimming pared 1 base from V and 8 bases from J, leaving 15 bases between. CDR3 residues: CASSQVRDWGDTIYF. CDR3 nucleotides: TGTGCCAGCAGCCAAGTCCGGGATTGGGGTGACACCATATATTTT.

This rearrangement joins TRBV7-9 to TRBJ1-1; tentatively, D is TRBD1 (5 bases). The CDR3 spans 14 residues. V gave up 8 bases and J gave up 6 bases, with 19 bases separating them. Looked up from germline, CDR1 is SEHNR and CDR2 is FQNEAQ (reference sequence). CDR3 in DNA: TGTGCCAGCGATGATGCCCGGGACCGTGCTGAAGCTTTCTTT. It translates to CASDDARDRAEAFF. The full variable domain, completed using reference TRBV7-9 and TRBJ1-1, is DTGVSQNPRHKITKRGQNVTFRCDPISEHNRLYWYRQTLGQGPEFLTYFQNEAQLEKSRLLSDRFSAERPKGSFSTLEIQRTEQGDSAMYLCASDDARDRAEAFFGQGTRLTVV.

The chain recombines TRBV7-2 with TRBJ2-7; D remains unclear. Trimming removed 4 bases at V and 4 bases at J, with 14 bases between. The CDR3 spans 14 residues. Looked up from germline, CDR1 is SGHTA and CDR2 is FQGNSA. CDR3 nucleotides: TGTGCCAGCAGCTCACTGTGGCTAGTTTACGAGCAGTACTTC. It is translated as CASSSLWLVYEQYF. Supplemented by reference TRBV7-2 and TRBJ2-7, the full variable domain reads GAGVSQSPSNKVTEKGKDVELRCDPISGHTALYWYRQSLGQGLEFLIYFQGNSAPDKSGLPSDRFSAERTGGSVSTLTIQRTQQEDSAVYLCASSSLWLVYEQYFGPGTRLTVT.

The V gene is TRBV14, the J gene TRBJ2-5, with D perhaps TRBD2 (7 bases). The CDR3 has 15 amino acids. Trimming removed 4 bases from V and 5 bases from J, with 17 bases in between. Per the germline V gene, CDR1 is SGHDN and CDR2 is FVKESK. CDR3 amino acids: CASSLGFGGQETQYF. The DNA of the CDR3 is TGTGCCAGCAGCCTCGGCTTCGGGGGGCAGGAGACCCAGTACTTC.

The chain links TRBV7-2 to TRBJ2-5; 13 bases align to TRBD2. The V gene end was trimmed by 9 bases and the J gene end by 5 bases; junction bases not matched to a gene: 6. Per germline, CDR1 SGHTA and CDR2 FQGNSA. This CDR3 is built from 14 residues. Here the CDR3 DNA reads TGTGCCAGTGGACTAGCGGGAGATGCGGAGACCCAGTACTTC. This encodes CASGLAGDAETQYF.

The chain carries TRBV2 and TRBJ1-2; the match to TRBD1 covers 8 bases. Germline CDR1 and CDR2: SNHLY and FYNNEI. There are 14 residues in the CDR3. V trimming: 4 bases; J trimming: 1 base; junction bases outside the gene matches: 2. CDR3 sequence reads: CASSGTGYNYGYTF. In DNA form, the CDR3 reads TGTGCCAGCAGTGGGACAGGGTATAACTATGGCTACACCTTC.

The V and J genes are TRBV6-1 and TRBJ2-7, with D perhaps TRBD1 or TRBD2 (5 bases each). Germline V CDR1 and CDR2: MNHNS, SASEGT. V was pared by 6 bases and J by 5 bases, with 17 bases between. The CDR3 totals 14 residues. The CDR3 region is CASRRGAERDEQYF. CDR3 DNA: TGTGCCAGCAGGAGGGGCGCGGAGAGGGACGAGCAGTACTTC.

CDR3 sequence reads: CATGQGGSYEQYF. The CDR3 region has the DNA TGTGCCACAGGACAGGGGGGCTCCTACGAGCAGTACTTC. The gene calls are TRBV2 and TRBJ2-7; 10 bases line up with TRBD1. This CDR3 is 13 amino acids long. V lost 10 bases, J lost 0 bases, and 3 bases stayed unmatched. CDR1 is SNHLY, CDR2 FYNNEI, per germline.

The chain couples TRBV6-5 to TRBJ1-6; D gene uncertain. V was shortened by 2 bases and J by 10 bases, with 15 bases between the two germline ends. The CDR3 has 15 residues. The germline CDR1 and CDR2 sequences are MNHEY and SVGAGI. This CDR3 is CASSYKGGLGSPLHF. As DNA, the CDR3 is TGTGCCAGCAGTTACAAGGGCGGGTTGGGATCACCCCTCCACTTT.

In this sample, this clone turned up once. The V gene is TRBV6-6, the J gene TRBJ2-7; TRBD1 matches 10 bases. After removal of 3 bases from V and 4 bases from J, the junction contained 3 bases not matched to a gene. Looked up from germline, CDR1 is MNHNY and CDR2 is SVGAGI (reference sequence). CDR3 size: 14 residues. CDR3 nucleotides: TGTGCCAGCAGTTATCGGGACAGGGGTTACGAGCAGTACTTC. Protein sequence: CASSYRDRGYEQYF.

V gene TRBV5-5 combines with J gene TRBJ1-6, with 7 positions matching TRBD1. Germline V gives CDR1 SGHKS, CDR2 YYEKEE (reference sequence). The CDR3 runs 16 residues. J was trimmed by 7 bases and V by 0 bases; bases with no gene match: 7. CDR3 DNA: TGTGCCAGCAGCTTGGGCATCAGGACAGGCAATTCACCCCTCCACTTT. As protein: CASSLGIRTGNSPLHF.

The genes are TRBV6-1 and TRBJ2-1; 10 bases line up with TRBD2. Looked up from germline, CDR1 is MNHNS and CDR2 is SASEGT. V shed 8 bases and J 2 bases; nucleotides not matched to a gene: 6. There are 15 residues in the CDR3. CDR3 sequence: CASGILAGTYNEQFF. The CDR3 DNA follows: TGTGCCAGCGGCATACTAGCGGGGACCTACAATGAGCAGTTCTTC.

The J gene is TRBJ1-1, the V gene TRBV7-9; no clear D gene. Looked up from germline, CDR1 is SEHNR and CDR2 is FQNEAQ (reference sequence). Trimming stripped 3 bases from V and 3 bases from J, with 8 bases between. CDR3 length equals 13 residues. CDR3 sequence (DNA): TGTGCCAGCAGCTTTAGTTTCGACACTGAAGCTTTCTTT. Translation: CASSFSFDTEAFF.

The V gene is TRBV7-9, the J gene TRBJ2-7; D is unresolved. The CDR3 is made up of 16 amino acids. The V gene lost 5 bases and the J gene lost 2 bases, with 19 bases spanning the gap. Germline V gene lookup returns CDR1 SEHNR and CDR2 FQNEAQ (reference sequence). CDR3: CASSPPLRVSTYEQYF. CDR3 sequence (DNA): TGTGCCAGCAGCCCCCCCCTTAGGGTGTCAACCTACGAGCAGTACTTC. Using reference TRBV7-9 and TRBJ2-7 for the parts outside the CDR3, the full variable domain is DTGVSQNPRHKITKRGQNVTFRCDPISEHNRLYWYRQTLGQGPEFLTYFQNEAQLEKSRLLSDRFSAERPKGSFSTLEIQRTEQGDSAMYLCASSPPLRVSTYEQYFGPGTRLTVT.

The chain couples TRBV29-1 to TRBJ2-5; 7 positions agree with TRBD1. The CDR3 loop spans 13 amino acids. Trimming cost V 3 bases and J 5 bases; bases outside gene matches: 6. CDR1 SQVTM and CDR2 ANQGSEA come from the germline V gene. The CDR3 coding sequence is TGCAGCGTTGAGTCGGGACAGTACGAGACCCAGTACTTC. This sequence encodes CSVESGQYETQYF. The full variable domain, with the rest looked up from reference TRBV29-1 and TRBJ2-5, is SAVISQKPSRDICQRGTSLTIQCQVDSQVTMMFWYRQQPGQSLTLIATANQGSEATYESGFVIDKFPISRPNLTFSTLTVSNMSPEDSSIYLCSVESGQYETQYFGPGTRLLVL.

V gene TRBV19 combines with J gene TRBJ2-7; D not certain. This CDR3 has 11 amino acids. V was pared by 8 bases and J by 6 bases, with 11 bases between. The germline gives CDR1 LNHDA, CDR2 SQIVND (reference sequence). The CDR3 sequence is CASGLRSEQYF. The CDR3 DNA sequence: TGTGCCAGTGGCCTCCGGAGCGAGCAGTACTTC. Full variable domain (rest looked up from reference TRBV19 and TRBJ2-7): DGGITQSPKYLFRKEGQNVTLSCEQNLNHDAMYWYRQDPGQGLRLIYYSQIVNDFQKGDIAEGYSVSREKKESFPLTVTSAQKNPTAFYLCASGLRSEQYFGPGTRLTVT.

This chain joins TRBV4-1 and TRBJ2-7; tentative D call: TRBD2 (5 bases). V lost 1 base to trimming and J lost 0 bases, with 13 bases between them. Germline-derived CDR1 and CDR2 are MGHRA and YSYEKL. This CDR3 is 16 amino acids long. CDR3 sequence: CASSQVFGGSSYEQYF. The CDR3 nucleotides read TGCGCCAGCAGCCAAGTCTTTGGTGGGAGCTCCTACGAGCAGTACTTC.

The gene calls are TRBV4-2 and TRBJ2-7; 7 bases line up with TRBD2. The CDR3 consists of 17 residues. Per the germline V gene, CDR1 is LGHNA and CDR2 is YNFKEQ. With 1 base clipped from V and 6 bases from J, the junction kept 15 bases outside the gene matches. DNA for the CDR3: TGTGCCAGCAGCCAAGTCGGAACAGCCGGGAGGCCCCGCGAGCAGTACTTC. Translated, it gives CASSQVGTAGRPREQYF.

This clone was seen only a few times. The chain couples TRBV1 to TRBJ2-7; the D call of TRBD1 is as the table states it, not checked on the DNA. TRBV1 is termed a pseudogene. There are 16 residues in the CDR3. CDR3 bases: TGCACCAGCAGCCAAAAACTAGGGACAGGGTTTTACGAGCAGTACTTC. Its translation: CTSSQKLGTGFYEQYF.

This clone was observed a few times. The V and J genes are TRBV11-3 and TRBJ1-1, with D possibly matching TRBD1 (6 bases). V lost 6 bases to trimming and J lost 4 bases, with 18 bases between them. The CDR3 is 15 amino acids. The germline gives CDR1 SGHNT, CDR2 YENEEA. CDR3: CASSFRGSQGTEAFF. The DNA of the CDR3 is TGTGCCAGCAGTTTCAGGGGATCCCAGGGCACTGAAGCTTTCTTT.

This chain uses TRBV5-4 with TRBJ2-2; 16 nucleotides agree with TRBD2. There are 17 residues in the CDR3. The germline V gene has CDR1 SGHNT and CDR2 YYREEE (reference sequence). The V gene end was trimmed by 4 bases and the J gene end by 7 bases; junction bases not matched to a gene: 7. CDR3 coding DNA: TGTGCCAGCAGCACGGGACTAGCGGGAGGGTACGGCGGGGAGCTGTTTTTT. Translating it yields CASSTGLAGGYGGELFF.

The chain uses TRBV11-2 and TRBJ2-1; 9 positions match TRBD2. This CDR3 has 14 amino acids. The ends lost 8 bases at V and 4 bases at J; junction bases unmatched: 6. Germline assignment: CDR1 SGHAT and CDR2 FQNNGV. In DNA, the CDR3 is TGTGCCAGCCAAACTAGCGGGCGGTACAATGAGCAGTTCTTC. Translation: CASQTSGRYNEQFF.

The table lists this clone with a count of one. The chain links TRBV27 to TRBJ2-5; 7 nucleotides line up with TRBD1. CDR3 length equals 15 residues. CDR1 and CDR2 from the germline V gene are MNHEY and SMNVEV (reference sequence). V lost 6 bases and J lost 5; bases outside the gene matches: 12. The CDR3 DNA sequence: TGTGCCAGCAGCCCTCTGACAGGGACGGGGGAGACCCAGTACTTC. It yields the protein CASSPLTGTGETQYF.

The J gene is TRBJ2-5, the V gene TRBV28; 7 bases match TRBD1. The CDR3 sequence is 15 residues long. The germline CDR1 and CDR2 sequences are MDHEN and SYDVKM. V shed 6 bases and J 2 bases; nucleotides not matched to a gene: 9. The CDR3, as DNA: TGTGCCAGCAGGTCACAGGGGTGGACGCAAGAGACCCAGTACTTC. Translated, it gives CASRSQGWTQETQYF.

The V gene is TRBV7-2, the J gene TRBJ1-5; 7 bases are a match to TRBD1. From germline, CDR1 is SGHTA and CDR2 FQGNSA. This CDR3 comprises 18 residues. J was trimmed by 8 bases and V by 1 base; bases with no gene match: 17. The CDR3 bases are TGTGCCAGCAGCTTAGGTTTCCAGGGGGTTAGGGGTCCTAAGCCCCAGCATTTT. It translates to CASSLGFQGVRGPKPQHF.